The clone carrying this TCR beta chain appeared a few times. Its antigen remains unidentified. These data come from a study of cytomegalovirus exposure and HLA in healthy donors. About the study: Early released data comprised about 90 million unique TCRs from HLA-typed donors. Assignment to the Caucasian-associated ancestry cluster applied to 81% of the roughly 420 genotyped donors.

Whole-study results and caveats: Association with HLA alleles at 0.05 false discovery rate was found for 16,951 TCR beta sequences in a later analysis.

60 Vbeta and 13 Jbeta primers were used in PCR. In the authors' workflow: Among the unique TCR beta chains that a later analysis counted, roughly 80 million in all, roughly 10 million were shared. The repertoire was sequenced with immunoSEQ multiplex PCR; TCRdb's copy has only in-frame clones and lacks some. The V and J calls and clone size were taken over from that table, and D and trimming were inferred from the DNA. The data hold some 80,000 clones, with approximately 62% observed a single time. Germline V gives CDR1 SNHLY, CDR2 FYNNEI. The V gene end was trimmed by 8 bases and the J gene end by 5 bases; junction bases not matched to a gene: 7. The CDR3 is made up of 14 amino acids.

This sequence joins TRBV2 and TRBJ2-1; 9 nucleotides match TRBD1. The sequencing sample was made of PBMCs. The receptor comes from a male donor in good health and CMV-seropositive. The CDR3 loop is CASQGQGPDNEQFF. The CDR3 coding sequence is TGTGCCAGCCAAGGACAGGGGCCTGACAATGAGCAGTTCTTC.